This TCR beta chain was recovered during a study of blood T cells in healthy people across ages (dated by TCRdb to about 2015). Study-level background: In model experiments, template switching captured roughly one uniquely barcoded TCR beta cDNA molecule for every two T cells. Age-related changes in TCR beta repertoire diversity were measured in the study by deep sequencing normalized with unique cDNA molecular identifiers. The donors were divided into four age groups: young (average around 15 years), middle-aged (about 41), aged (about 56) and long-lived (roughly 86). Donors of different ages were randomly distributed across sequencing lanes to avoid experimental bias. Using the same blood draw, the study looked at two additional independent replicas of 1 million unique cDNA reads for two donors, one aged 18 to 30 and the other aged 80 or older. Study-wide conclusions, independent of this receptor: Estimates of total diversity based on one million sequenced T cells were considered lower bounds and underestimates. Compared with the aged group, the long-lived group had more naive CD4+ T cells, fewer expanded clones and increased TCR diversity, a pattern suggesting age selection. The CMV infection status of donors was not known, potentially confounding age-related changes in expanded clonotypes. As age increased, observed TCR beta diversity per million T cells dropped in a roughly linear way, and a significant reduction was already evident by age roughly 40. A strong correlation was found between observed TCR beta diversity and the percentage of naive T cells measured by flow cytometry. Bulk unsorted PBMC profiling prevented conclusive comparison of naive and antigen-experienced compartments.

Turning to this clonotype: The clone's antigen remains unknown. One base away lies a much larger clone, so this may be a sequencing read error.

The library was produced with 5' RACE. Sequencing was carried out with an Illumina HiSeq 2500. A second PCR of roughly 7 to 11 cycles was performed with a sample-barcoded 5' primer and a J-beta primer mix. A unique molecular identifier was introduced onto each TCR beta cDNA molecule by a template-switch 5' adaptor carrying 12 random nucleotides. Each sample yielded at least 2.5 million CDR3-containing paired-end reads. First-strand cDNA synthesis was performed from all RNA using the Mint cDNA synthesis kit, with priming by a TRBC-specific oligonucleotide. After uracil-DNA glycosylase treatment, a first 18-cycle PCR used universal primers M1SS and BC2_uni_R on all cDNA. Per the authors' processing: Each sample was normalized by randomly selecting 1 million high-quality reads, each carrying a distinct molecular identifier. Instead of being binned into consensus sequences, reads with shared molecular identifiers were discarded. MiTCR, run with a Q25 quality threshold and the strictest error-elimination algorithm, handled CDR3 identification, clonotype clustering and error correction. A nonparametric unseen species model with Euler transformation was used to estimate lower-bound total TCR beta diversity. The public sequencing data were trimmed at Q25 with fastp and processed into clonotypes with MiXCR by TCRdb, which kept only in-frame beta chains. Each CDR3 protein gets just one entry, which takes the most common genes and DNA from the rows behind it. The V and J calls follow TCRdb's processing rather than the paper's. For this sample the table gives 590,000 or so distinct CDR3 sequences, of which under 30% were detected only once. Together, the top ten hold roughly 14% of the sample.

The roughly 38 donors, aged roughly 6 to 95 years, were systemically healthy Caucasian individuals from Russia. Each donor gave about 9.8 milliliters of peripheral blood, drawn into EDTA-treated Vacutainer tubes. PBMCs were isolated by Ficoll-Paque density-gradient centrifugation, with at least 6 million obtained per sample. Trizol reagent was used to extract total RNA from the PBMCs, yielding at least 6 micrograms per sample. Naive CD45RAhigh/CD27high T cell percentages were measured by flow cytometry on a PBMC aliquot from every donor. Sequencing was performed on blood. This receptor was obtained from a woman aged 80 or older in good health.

The CDR3 sequence is CTSSLEGDRRQFF. The sequenced DNA is TGTACCAGCAGCTTAGAGGGGGACAGACGGCAGTTCTTC. Recombination linked TRBV7-9 to TRBJ2-1; TRBD1 aligns with 7 central bases. The CDR3, cysteine through phenylalanine, is 13 amino acids long. CDR3 DNA only is kept here, 39 bases in frame from base 1. Based on the germline V gene (reference sequence), the CDR1 and CDR2 sequences are SEHNR and FQNEAQ.